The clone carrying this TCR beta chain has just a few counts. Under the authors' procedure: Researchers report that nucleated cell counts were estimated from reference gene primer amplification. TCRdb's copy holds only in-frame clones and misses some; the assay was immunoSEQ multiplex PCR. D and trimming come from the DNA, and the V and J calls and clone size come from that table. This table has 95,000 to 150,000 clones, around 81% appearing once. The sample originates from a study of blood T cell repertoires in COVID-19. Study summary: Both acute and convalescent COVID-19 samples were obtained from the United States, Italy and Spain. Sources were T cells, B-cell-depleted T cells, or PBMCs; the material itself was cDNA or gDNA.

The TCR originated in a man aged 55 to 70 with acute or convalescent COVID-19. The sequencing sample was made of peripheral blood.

The CDR3 is CASSRGGNSYEQYF. CDR3 bases: TGTGCCAGCTCCCGGGGTGGGAACTCCTACGAGCAGTACTTC. J is TRBJ2-7 and V is TRBV18; a possible D gene is TRBD2 (5 bases). The V end was cut by 6 bases, the J end by 0 bases, with 12 bases between. Germline V lookup: CDR1 KGHSH, CDR2 LQKENI. CDR3 size: 14 residues.